The 16 T cell receptor beta chains presented below share a single source sample, sequenced in a study of shared clonotypes between healthy human individuals. The repertoire was sequenced with immunoSEQ multiplex PCR; TCRdb's copy has only in-frame clones and lacks some. The data hold approximately 1.5 million clones, with 97% to 99% observed a single time. Sequenced material: naive CD4+ T cells sorted from blood. Regarding subset: CD45RA+ positively selected. These receptors came from a man aged 30-40 years in good health.

This clone was observed a single time. V gene TRBV6-4 combines with J gene TRBJ2-7, with TRBD2 matching over 15 bases. Losses at the gene ends were 0 bases for V and 5 bases for J; bases not matched to a gene: 14. The CDR3 extends over 20 amino acids. CDR1 is MRHNA and CDR2 is SNTAGT in the germline V gene. The CDR3 sequence: CASSDSKRPWTSGRGDEQYF. In DNA form, the CDR3 reads TGTGCCAGCAGTGACTCGAAGAGGCCCTGGACTAGCGGGAGGGGTGACGAGCAGTACTTC.

The chain carries TRBV11-2 and TRBJ2-7; no definite D call. V was pared by 5 bases and J by 0 bases, with 14 bases between. Germline V lookup: CDR1 SGHAT, CDR2 FQNNGV. The CDR3 is 15 residues long. This chain's CDR3 is CASSLNGDSSYEQYF. The CDR3 DNA reads as TGTGCCAGCAGCCTAAATGGTGATAGCTCCTACGAGCAGTACTTC.

The J gene is TRBJ2-2, the V gene TRBV10-3; D is possibly TRBD1 (6 bases). The CDR3 extends over 13 amino acids. Germline loops: CDR1 ENHRY, CDR2 SYGVKD. V lost 7 bases to trimming and J lost 4 bases, with 10 bases between them. CDR3 amino acids: CAITGASTGELFF. Here the CDR3 DNA reads TGTGCCATCACAGGGGCTTCCACCGGGGAGCTGTTTTTT.

The CDR3 nucleotides read TGCGCCAGCATGCGGGAGGTCACAGATACGCAGTATTTT. Protein sequence: CASMREVTDTQYF. This sequence joins TRBV5-1 and TRBJ2-3, with 8 bases fitting TRBD2. Germline V CDR1 and CDR2: SGHRS, YFSETQ. Trimming removed 6 bases from V and 2 bases from J; junction bases left unmatched: 2. The CDR3 length is 13 residues.

A single count supports this clone. The genes are TRBV19 and TRBJ2-1; TRBD1 matches 7 bases. J was trimmed by 0 bases and V by 6 bases; bases with no gene match: 8. This CDR3 has 16 amino acids. Germline assignment: CDR1 LNHDA and CDR2 SQIVND (reference sequence). CDR3: CASSIGQAGSYNEQFF. The CDR3 DNA sequence: TGTGCCAGTAGCATCGGACAGGCCGGCTCCTACAATGAGCAGTTCTTC.

As concerns this clone: In the same sample, other DNA sequences code for this CDR3. The chain employs TRBV10-3 and TRBJ2-5; TRBD1 aligns across 9 bases. There are 12 residues in the CDR3. The V and J ends lost 6 bases and 5 bases, in that order; junction bases with no gene match: 1. The germline V gene encodes CDR1 ENHRY and CDR2 SYGVKD. The CDR3 DNA is TGTGCCATCAGGGGGACAGGGGAGACCCAGTACTTC. The encoded protein is CAIRGTGETQYF.

The J gene is TRBJ1-2, the V gene TRBV2; D is uncertain. The ends were cut back, 6 bases at V and 14 bases at J, with 19 bases in the middle. The CDR3 has 12 residues. Germline values: CDR1 SNHLY, CDR2 FYNNEI. The chain's CDR3 is CASSPKRLKPTF. The DNA for the CDR3 is TGTGCCAGCAGCCCAAAGAGACTCAAGCCTACCTTC.

The CDR3 nucleotides are TGTGCCAGCAGTACAGGGGCTCTAACCTACGAGCAGTACTTC. Amino acid sequence: CASSTGALTYEQYF. The chain couples TRBV27 to TRBJ2-7; 7 bases match TRBD1. Germline assignment: CDR1 MNHEY and CDR2 SMNVEV (reference sequence). The trim removed 5 bases at V and 2 bases at J, leaving 6 bases unmatched. The CDR3 spans 14 residues.

This chain links TRBV14 with TRBJ2-1; 13 bases align to TRBD2. Per the germline V gene, CDR1 is SGHDN and CDR2 is FVKESK. Trimming removed 3 bases from V and 6 bases from J; junction bases left unmatched: 5. This CDR3 comprises 16 residues. The CDR3 loop reads CASSHRLAGGPNEQFF. The CDR3 DNA reads as TGTGCCAGCAGCCACCGACTAGCGGGAGGTCCCAATGAGCAGTTCTTC.

This rearrangement joins TRBV7-9 to TRBJ2-7; 9 bases agree with TRBD1. Germline V gene sequence: CDR1 SEHNR, CDR2 FQNEAQ (reference sequence). The CDR3 spans 14 residues. Unmatched junction bases numbered 7, after V lost 5 bases and J lost 5 bases. CDR3 loop: CASSLGTGIHEQYF. CDR3 DNA sequence: TGTGCCAGCAGCCTCGGGACAGGGATCCACGAGCAGTACTTC.

V usage is TRBV30 and J usage is TRBJ1-5, with unresolved D. The CDR3 runs 13 residues. Trimming removed 3 bases at V and 6 bases at J, with 12 bases between. CDR1 and CDR2 (germline): GTSNPN, SVGIG (reference sequence). CDR3 sequence: CAWSGLGGQPQHF. CDR3 sequence (DNA): TGTGCCTGGAGCGGACTGGGCGGTCAGCCCCAGCATTTT.

For this clone: This clone may be a read error of a much larger clone one base away. This chain links TRBV25-1 with TRBJ2-7; 7 bases are a match to TRBD1. Germline trimming cut 5 bases from V and 2 bases from J; bases unmatched to any gene: 3. The CDR3 covers 13 residues. In germline, CDR1 is MGHDK, CDR2 SYGVNS. This CDR3 is CASSSGTAYEQYF. In DNA, the CDR3 is TGTGCCAGCAGTTCCGGGACAGCCTACGAGCAGTACTTC.

The chain uses TRBV5-8 and TRBJ1-2; D remains unclear. Germline V gives CDR1 SGHTS, CDR2 YDEGEE. CDR3 length: 12 residues. V gave up 4 bases and J gave up 13 bases, with 17 bases separating them. In DNA form, the CDR3 reads TGTGCCAGCAGCCCTCTGAACTGGGCCGGCACCTTC. Its translation is CASSPLNWAGTF.

The chain employs TRBV5-1 and TRBJ2-1; D ambiguous. The germline CDR1 and CDR2 sequences are SGHRS and YFSETQ. CDR3 length: 15 amino acids. The V gene lost 1 base and the J gene lost 1 base, with 9 bases spanning the gap. This chain's CDR3 is CASSLMTDSYNEQFF. DNA of the CDR3: TGCGCCAGCAGCTTGATGACTGATTCCTACAATGAGCAGTTCTTC.

V and J are TRBV30 and TRBJ2-3, with D unclear. The germline gives CDR1 GTSNPN, CDR2 SVGIG (reference sequence). Trimming pared 2 bases from V and 10 bases from J, leaving 10 bases between. The CDR3 covers 11 residues. This CDR3 is CAWSSLTSQYF. CDR3 bases: TGTGCCTGGAGTTCACTTACGTCGCAGTATTTT.

Turning to this clone: Other DNA sequences in this sample translate to the same CDR3. This chain joins TRBV5-1 and TRBJ2-2, with unresolved D. The CDR3 extends over 14 amino acids. The germline V gene has CDR1 SGHRS and CDR2 YFSETQ. V was trimmed by 1 base and J by 0 bases, leaving 4 bases between them. The CDR3 region has the DNA TGCGCCAGCAGCTTGAGGACGAACACCGGGGAGCTGTTTTTT. Translating gives CASSLRTNTGELFF.